Listed below are T cell receptor beta chains from one sample, sequenced in a study of T cell repertoires in cytomegalovirus infection. Each CDR3 protein is one row after TCRdb ran MiXCR on the reads. The sample includes around 260,000 distinct CDR3 sequences, approximately 10% of them seen just once. Sequenced sample: PBMCs. The receptors originated from a human donor in good health (CMV status not recorded). Some clones in this sample may be carry-over from other donors' samples. The CDR3 runs from the conserved cysteine through the conserved F or W. D genes are given only for firm matches. A row's size may be missing; if present it is once, few, many or a size class.

clone_size	d_call	v_call	j_call	cdr3_aa	cdr3_nt
many	.	TRBV7-2	TRBJ1-1	CASSFRSMNTEAFF	TGTGCCAGCAGCTTCAGGTCTATGAACACTGAAGCTTTCTTT
.	TRBD2	TRBV28	TRBJ2-3	CASSSYLAGAYSTDTQYF	TGTGCCAGCAGTTCCTATCTAGCGGGAGCCTATAGCACAGATACGCAGTATTTT
many	.	TRBV7-9	TRBJ2-7	CASSLELAAYEQYF	TGTGCCAGCAGCTTAGAACTGGCCGCCTACGAGCAGTACTTC
many	TRBD1	TRBV6-2/TRBV6-3	TRBJ1-5	CASSYHRGRAQPQHF	TGTGCCAGCAGTTACCACAGGGGCAGGGCTCAGCCCCAGCATTTT
.	TRBD2	TRBV7-2	TRBJ2-1	CASSLRSSGGLYNEQFF	TGTGCCAGCAGCTTAAGATCTAGCGGGGGACTTTACAATGAGCAGTTCTTC
many	.	TRBV12-3/TRBV12-4	TRBJ2-7	CASSSGLQVSYEQYF	TGTGCCAGCAGTTCAGGCTTACAGGTGTCCTACGAGCAGTACTTC
many	.	TRBV18	TRBJ2-5	CASSPSTGLNQETQYF	TGTGCCAGCTCACCTTCAACAGGACTTAATCAAGAGACCCAGTACTTC
.	TRBD2	TRBV12-3/TRBV12-4	TRBJ2-3	CASRTSGLNTQYF	TGTGCCAGCAGAACTAGCGGACTTAATACGCAGTATTTT
few	TRBD1	TRBV20-1	TRBJ1-5	CSAFSRGRNQPQHF	TGCAGTGCTTTTTCCAGGGGGCGAAATCAGCCCCAGCATTTT
many	.	TRBV7-2	TRBJ1-6	CASSLEDGVHSPLHF	TGTGCCAGCAGCTTAGAGGACGGGGTTCATTCACCCCTCCACTTT
many	.	TRBV7-9	TRBJ2-5	CASSLLGDRLETQYF	TGTGCCAGCAGCTTATTGGGGGACCGGTTAGAGACCCAGTACTTC
many	.	TRBV7-2	TRBJ2-3	CASSLAAGGDTQYF	TGTGCCAGCAGCTTAGCGGCCGGGGGTGATACGCAGTATTTT
many	.	TRBV7-6	TRBJ1-1	CASSLPAAGEAFF	TGTGCCAGCAGCTTACCGGCCGCAGGCGAAGCTTTCTTT
.	TRBD1	TRBV28	TRBJ1-5	CASSAPGGIQPQHF	TGTGCCAGCAGTGCCCCAGGGGGAATCCAGCCCCAGCATTTT
many	TRBD1	TRBV28	TRBJ1-2	CASSTSDRGISSYGYTF	TGTGCCAGCAGTACATCAGACAGGGGAATAAGTAGCTATGGCTACACCTTC
.	.	TRBV28	TRBJ1-4	CASSLLNRAGTTNEKLFF	TGTGCCAGCAGTTTATTGAATAGGGCCGGTACAACTAATGAAAAACTGTTTTTT
many	.	TRBV7-6	TRBJ1-4	CASSLRATNEKLFF	TGTGCCAGCAGCTTAAGAGCAACTAATGAAAAACTGTTTTTT
many	.	TRBV7-2	TRBJ2-3	CASSLGRSQGQDTQYF	TGTGCCAGCAGCTTAGGAAGGTCGCAGGGGCAAGATACGCAGTATTTT
many	TRBD1	TRBV7-8	TRBJ1-1	CASSLGQMVNTEAFF	TGTGCCAGCAGCTTGGGACAGATGGTGAACACTGAAGCTTTCTTT
many	.	TRBV7-2	TRBJ1-6	CASSLKRGGRSSPLHF	TGTGCCAGCAGCTTAAAAAGGGGGGGCAGATCTTCACCCCTCCACTTT
many	TRBD1	TRBV7-2	TRBJ1-2	CASSSGMGTGDGYTF	TGTGCCAGCAGCTCGGGGATGGGGACAGGCGATGGCTACACCTTC
few	.	TRBV3-1	TRBJ2-6	CASTTDRNSGANVLTF	TGTGCCAGCACGACGGACAGAAACTCTGGGGCCAACGTCCTGACTTTC
many	TRBD1	TRBV5-1	TRBJ1-6	CASSGTGGSYNSPLHF	TGCGCCAGCAGCGGTACAGGGGGCTCCTATAATTCACCCCTCCACTTT
many	.	TRBV11-3	TRBJ2-1	CASSLGQSNHNEQFF	TGTGCCAGCAGCTTAGGACAGAGTAACCACAATGAGCAGTTCTTC
many	.	TRBV7-2	TRBJ1-4	CASSEGYYEKLFF	TGTGCCAGCAGCGAGGGGTATTATGAAAAACTGTTTTTT
many	TRBD1	TRBV7-8	TRBJ2-3	CASSLAPTTGGRTDTQYF	TGTGCCAGCAGCTTAGCACCAACGACAGGGGGCCGTACAGATACGCAGTATTTT
.	.	TRBV11-2	TRBJ1-2	CASSPPGGFYGYTF	TGTGCCAGCAGCCCTCCGGGGGGGTTCTATGGCTACACCTTC
.	TRBD2	TRBV19	TRBJ2-7	CASSFGTSGRTSEQYF	TGTGCCAGTAGTTTTGGGACTAGCGGGAGGACTAGCGAGCAGTACTTC
many	.	TRBV30	TRBJ1-5	CAWSVKRGQPQHF	TGTGCCTGGAGTGTGAAGAGGGGTCAGCCCCAGCATTTT
.	.	TRBV14	TRBJ2-7	CASSLTGRRSYEQYF	TGTGCCAGCAGCTTAACGGGACGTCGAAGTTACGAGCAGTACTTC
many	.	TRBV28	TRBJ2-7	CASSPIIGGLSYEQYF	TGTGCCAGCAGCCCCATAATCGGGGGACTTTCCTACGAGCAGTACTTC
many	.	TRBV7-2	TRBJ1-2	CASTGGRQGRGYTF	TGTGCCAGCACCGGGGGGCGTCAAGGGCGAGGCTACACCTTC
few	TRBD1	TRBV7-6	TRBJ1-1	CASSLTGVQNTEAFF	TGTGCCAGCAGCTTGACAGGGGTACAGAACACTGAAGCTTTCTTT
many	.	TRBV7-9	TRBJ2-6	CASSFPLSSSGANVLTF	TGTGCCAGCAGCTTCCCCTTATCCAGCTCTGGGGCCAACGTCCTGACTTTC
many	.	TRBV20-1	TRBJ2-7	CSASGNPYEQYF	TGCAGTGCTAGCGGGAACCCCTACGAGCAGTACTTC
.	.	TRBV19	TRBJ2-1	CASSITKPASYNEQFF	TGTGCCAGTAGTATTACAAAGCCGGCATCCTACAATGAGCAGTTCTTC
many	.	TRBV11-2	TRBJ2-1	CASSLVSPYSSSYNEQFF	TGTGCCAGCAGCTTAGTTTCTCCCTACTCCTCCTCCTACAATGAGCAGTTCTTC
.	.	TRBV6-4	TRBJ2-3	CASSDGPWTDTQYF	TGTGCCAGCAGTGACGGTCCGTGGACAGATACGCAGTATTTT
many	TRBD2	TRBV20-1	TRBJ2-1	CSARDQGLAAAQFF	TGCAGTGCTAGAGACCAGGGACTAGCGGCCGCGCAGTTCTTC
.	TRBD1	TRBV19	TRBJ1-5	CASSKPQGDAFSNQPQHF	TGTGCCAGTAGTAAGCCACAGGGGGATGCGTTTAGCAATCAGCCCCAGCATTTT
many	TRBD1	TRBV7-9	TRBJ2-5	CASSFRDRGIRTQYF	TGTGCCAGCAGCTTCCGGGACAGGGGAATTAGGACCCAGTACTTC
few	TRBD1	TRBV7-2	TRBJ1-3	CASSLAGAGGSGNTIYF	TGTGCCAGCAGCTTAGCAGGGGCAGGGGGCTCTGGAAACACCATATATTTT
.	TRBD1	TRBV12-5	TRBJ1-2	CASALIAGQGGGYTF	TGTGCTAGTGCCCTTATTGCGGGACAGGGAGGTGGCTACACCTTC
few	.	TRBV28	TRBJ2-3	CASSPWRGFTDTQYF	TGTGCCAGCAGTCCATGGAGGGGTTTCACAGATACGCAGTATTTT
many	TRBD1	TRBV7-2	TRBJ1-6	CASSATGVNSPLHF	TGTGCCAGCAGCGCGACAGGGGTGAATTCACCCCTCCACTTT
.	.	TRBV5-5	TRBJ2-5	CASSKQPRSQETQYF	TGTGCCAGCAGCAAACAACCACGGAGCCAAGAGACCCAGTACTTC
.	.	TRBV30	TRBJ1-1	CAWNRGGNTEAFF	TGTGCCTGGAACCGGGGGGGCAACACTGAAGCTTTCTTT
many	.	TRBV7-2	TRBJ1-5	CASSLGGIQVNQPQHF	TGTGCCAGCAGCTTGGGAGGGATACAAGTCAATCAGCCCCAGCATTTT
many	.	TRBV6-2/TRBV6-3	TRBJ1-5	CASSQDGLNQPQHF	TGTGCCAGCAGCCAGGACGGATTAAATCAGCCCCAGCATTTT